This T cell receptor beta chain stems from a study of CD8 T cells in Susac syndrome. The T cells that were sequenced for TCR beta were CD8+ and CD4+ cells from blood. While serving as controls, healthy donors were matched for age and sex. The authors reverse transcribed 0.5 to 1 ug RNA with random hexamers. The authors amplified TCR beta CDR3 across 54 Vbeta and 13 Jbeta using immunoSEQ multiplex PCR. TCRdb re-called the immunoSEQ multiplex PCR reads with MiXCR, one entry per CDR3 protein. The sample holds around 45,000 distinct CDR3 sequences, 80% to 95% seen once. Trimming cost V 11 bases and J 3 bases, with 14 bases left between them. CDR1 and CDR2 from the germline V gene are SNHLY and FYNNEI. CDR3 size: 12 residues.

What was sequenced was CD8+ T cells from PBMCs. The TCR sequence derives from a human donor in good health. The chain combines TRBV2 with TRBJ2-7; D is possibly TRBD1 (6 bases). This CDR3 is CAGQGMHYEQYF. The CDR3 nucleotides read TGTGCCGGTCAGGGGATGCACTACGAGCAGTACTTC.